These 8 T cell receptor beta chains originate from one sample sequenced in a study of T cells in Graves' hyperthyroidism and ophthalmopathy. Amplified TCR beta CDR3 regions came from RNA transcripts. During a first-round RT-PCR of the TCR CDR3, the HTBI primer set was used. TCRdb re-analysed the multiplex PCR reads in MiXCR, keeping a single row per CDR3 protein. The sample holds around 490,000 distinct CDR3 sequences, just under 20% seen once. Sequencing was performed on blood. The origin of the receptors is a man between 40 and 49 years old with Graves' ophthalmopathy.

J is TRBJ2-5 and V is TRBV6-1, with a possible D match to TRBD2 (7 bases). Trimming cost V 5 bases and J 4 bases, with 20 bases left between them. The CDR3 consists of 16 residues. Germline V gene data show CDR1 as MNHNS and CDR2 as SASEGT. CDR3 in amino acids: CASSTEGGGWLETQYF. For the CDR3, the DNA is TGTGCCAGCAGTACGGAGGGGGGAGGGTGGTTAGAGACCCAGTACTTC.

This clonotype was counted only a few times. The chain couples TRBV2 to TRBJ1-2; D unclear. CDR3 length: 11 residues. The V gene's germline CDR1 is SNHLY and CDR2 FYNNEI. V lost 8 bases, J lost 4 bases, and 8 bases lay in between. The CDR3: CASCGSYGYTF. The DNA of the CDR3 is TGTGCCAGCTGCGGCAGCTATGGCTACACCTTC.

The chain employs TRBV4-1 and TRBJ2-7; D uncertain. V was trimmed by 3 bases and J by 5 bases, leaving 17 bases between them. Germline V gene data show CDR1 as MGHRA and CDR2 as YSYEKL. The CDR3 is 15 residues long. Here the CDR3 DNA reads TGCGCCAGCAGCCAGGTCCCCGAGCGACAAGACGAGCAGTACTTC. Protein product: CASSQVPERQDEQYF.

The chain uses TRBV9 and TRBJ1-2, with D hard to call. V gave up 3 bases and J gave up 0 bases, with 9 bases separating them. From germline, CDR1 is SGDLS and CDR2 YYNGEE. CDR3 length: 14 amino acids. Here the CDR3 reads CASSATGTNYGYTF. Here the CDR3 DNA reads TGTGCCAGCAGCGCTACCGGGACTAACTATGGCTACACCTTC.

The rearrangement joins TRBV28 to TRBJ1-2; 7 nucleotides agree with TRBD1. Germline V lookup: CDR1 MDHEN, CDR2 SYDVKM. V was pared by 6 bases and J by 7 bases, with 5 bases of the junction left unmatched. This CDR3 region has 12 residues. The CDR3 bases are TGTGCCAGCAGCAGCCCAGGGGGTGGCTACACCTTC. Amino acid sequence: CASSSPGGGYTF.

V usage is TRBV20-1 and J usage is TRBJ2-7; D ambiguous. The J call may be mistaken, given a closer DNA end match to TRBJ2-1. Germline lookup yields CDR1 DFQATT and CDR2 SNEGSKA (reference sequence). The CDR3 runs 11 residues. The CDR3 here is CSARAAYEQFF. CDR3 nucleotides: TGCAGTGCTAGAGCTGCCTACGAGCAGTTCTTC.

The table lists this clonotype with many counts. This CDR3 reads CASSLLAGPSYEQYF. In DNA, the CDR3 is TGTGCCAGCAGCCTACTAGCGGGACCCTCCTACGAGCAGTACTTC. V usage is TRBV12-3 or TRBV12-4 and J usage is TRBJ2-7; TRBD2 matches 10 bases. This CDR3 is built from 15 residues. The V and J ends lost 6 bases and 0 bases, in that order; junction bases with no gene match: 5.

This chain uses TRBV5-6 with TRBJ2-7; D is undetermined. The CDR3 is 13 residues long. Germline-derived CDR1 and CDR2 are SGHDT and YYEEEE. V dropped 1 base and J dropped 5 bases, with 10 bases sitting between them. The CDR3 DNA reads TGTGCCAGCAGCTTGATTGGGGTTCACGAGCAGTACTTC. It specifies CASSLIGVHEQYF.